This T cell receptor (beta chain) was identified during a study of patients and donors after allogeneic stem cell transplantation. TCRdb redid the calling of the RT-PCR reads with MiXCR, one entry per CDR3 protein. The table lists approximately 20,000 distinct CDR3 sequences, around 5% of them singletons. The V and J ends lost 5 bases and 6 bases, in that order; junction bases with no gene match: 4. The CDR3 has 14 residues. The germline gives CDR1 MGHRA, CDR2 YSYEKL. This clonotype was found many times. V and J are TRBV4-1 and TRBJ2-2, with 9 nucleotides matching TRBD2. The clonotype originates from a human donor who was either an allogeneic HSCT recipient or a stem cell or donor lymphocyte infusion donor (not recorded which). It is not recorded whose cells these are; they may come from a transplant donor. The sequenced material came from blood, either unsorted or a sorted T cell fraction (not recorded which). CDR3 sequence (DNA): TGCGCCAGCAGCTCGGGACTAGCAGCCGGGGAGCTGTTTTTT. Its translation is CASSSGLAAGELFF.